The rows below give T cell receptor beta chains drawn from one sample of a study of vaccination and CD4 T cells after COVID-19. No antigen has been assigned to these receptors. TCRdb passed the PCR reads through MiXCR, listing each CDR3 protein once. Among under 20,000 distinct CDR3 sequences listed, about 51% were seen once. This material consisted of CD4+ T cells from blood, cultured in vitro, taken about 7 months after SARS-CoV-2 vaccination. The receptors derive from a human donor who had recovered from COVID-19. Each CDR3 is given with its conserved first and last residue. A D gene is named only where the DNA matches it firmly. Clone size appears in some rows only: once, few, many, or a class for an expanded clone.

abundance: NA; j_gene: TRBJ1-5; v_gene: TRBV2; d_gene: NA; CDR3nt: TGTGCCAGCAGACAGGGAAGTACATCTCAGCCCCAGCATTTT; CDR3aa: CASRQGSTSQPQHF
abundance: NA; j_gene: TRBJ1-5; v_gene: TRBV6-7; d_gene: NA; CDR3nt: TGTGCCAGCAGGCGGACCAGCCTAACGCAGCATTTT; CDR3aa: CASRRTSLTQHF
abundance: few; j_gene: TRBJ1-5; v_gene: TRBV6-1; d_gene: NA; CDR3nt: TGTGCCAGCAGTACAGATACAGGGTGGAGGGGTCAGCCCCAGCATTTT; CDR3aa: CASSTDTGWRGQPQHF
abundance: few; j_gene: TRBJ1-5; v_gene: TRBV4-1; d_gene: TRBD1; CDR3nt: TGCGCCAGCAGCCAAGGACAGGGTTATCAGCCCCAGCATTTT; CDR3aa: CASSQGQGYQPQHF
abundance: NA; j_gene: TRBJ2-3; v_gene: TRBV7-2; d_gene: NA; CDR3nt: TGTGCCAGCAGCCCCTCTGGTACCTCTAGCACAGATACGCAGTATTTT; CDR3aa: CASSPSGTSSTDTQYF
abundance: NA; j_gene: TRBJ1-5; v_gene: TRBV4-1; d_gene: NA; CDR3nt: TGCGCCAGCAGCCCTAGGACTTCTAGGGATCAGCCCCAGCATTTT; CDR3aa: CASSPRTSRDQPQHF
abundance: NA; j_gene: TRBJ1-2; v_gene: TRBV12-3/TRBV12-4; d_gene: NA; CDR3nt: TGTGCCAGCGGGCAGAACTATGGCTACACCTTC; CDR3aa: CASGQNYGYTF
abundance: NA; j_gene: TRBJ2-7; v_gene: TRBV7-9; d_gene: TRBD2; CDR3nt: TGTGCCAGCAGCGCTAGCGGGCGTACCTACGAGCAGTACTTC; CDR3aa: CASSASGRTYEQYF
abundance: NA; j_gene: TRBJ2-5; v_gene: TRBV7-6; d_gene: TRBD2; CDR3nt: TGTGCCAGCAGCATCGGGACTAATAAAGAGACCCAGTACTTC; CDR3aa: CASSIGTNKETQYF
abundance: NA; j_gene: TRBJ2-5; v_gene: TRBV20-1; d_gene: NA; CDR3nt: TGCAGTGCTAGAGTGGGGTTGGAGACCCAGTACTTC; CDR3aa: CSARVGLETQYF
abundance: NA; j_gene: TRBJ2-5; v_gene: TRBV20-1; d_gene: NA; CDR3nt: TGCAGTGCTAGTTTCAGGGGAGAGACCCAGTACTTC; CDR3aa: CSASFRGETQYF
abundance: NA; j_gene: TRBJ2-1; v_gene: TRBV11-2; d_gene: NA; CDR3nt: TGTGCCAGCAGCTTAACTGTGGTGGGTTACAATGAGCAGTTCTTC; CDR3aa: CASSLTVVGYNEQFF
abundance: NA; j_gene: TRBJ2-3; v_gene: TRBV20-1; d_gene: TRBD2; CDR3nt: TGCAGTGCTAGAGTGGGGAGCGGGGCAGATACGCAGTATTTT; CDR3aa: CSARVGSGADTQYF
abundance: few; j_gene: TRBJ1-2; v_gene: TRBV7-2; d_gene: NA; CDR3nt: TGTGCCAGCAGCGTAGACTTTAACTATGGCTACACCTTC; CDR3aa: CASSVDFNYGYTF
abundance: NA; j_gene: TRBJ1-1; v_gene: TRBV12-3/TRBV12-4; d_gene: NA; CDR3nt: TGTGCCAGCAGTTTGGGCCGCGAAGCTTTCTTT; CDR3aa: CASSLGREAFF
abundance: NA; j_gene: TRBJ2-1; v_gene: TRBV19; d_gene: TRBD2; CDR3nt: TGTGCCAGTAGTATATCAAGACTAGCGGCCTACAATGAGCAGTTCTTC; CDR3aa: CASSISRLAAYNEQFF
abundance: NA; j_gene: TRBJ2-5; v_gene: TRBV5-4; d_gene: TRBD2; CDR3nt: TGTGCCAGCAGCTTGGAGTTGACTAGCGGGAGAGAGACCCAGTACTTC; CDR3aa: CASSLELTSGRETQYF
abundance: NA; j_gene: TRBJ1-1; v_gene: TRBV5-6; d_gene: TRBD1; CDR3nt: TGTGCCAGCAGCTCTTCAGGGGGAATAGGGACTGAAGCTTTCTTT; CDR3aa: CASSSSGGIGTEAFF